The TCR beta chain described here comes from a study of identical twins. CDR1 is MNHEY, CDR2 SMNVEV, per germline (reference sequence). The V end lost 6 bases, the J end lost 2 bases, and 17 bases lay between the germline ends. This CDR3 is built from 15 residues. Whole-study results and caveats: The abundant beta clonotypes from cord blood had fewer insertions, and memory repertoires had none of this. Models predicted less out-of-frame TCR alpha sharing in monozygotic twins than was found. Out-of-frame alpha sequences common to twins were enriched for low generation probability.

This clonotype has just a few counts. Antigen specificity is unknown. TCRdb re-called the 5' RACE reads through MiXCR, storing one row per CDR3 protein. The table includes around 1.7 million distinct CDR3 sequences, under 35% detected once. This chain uses TRBV27 with TRBJ2-7; D gene ambiguous. Material: cord blood. The TCR comes from a newborn girl in good health. CDR3 in DNA: TGTGCCAGCAGAGCCGTGATTCATGCGGCCTACGAGCAGTACTTC. As protein: CASRAVIHAAYEQYF.